A selection of T cell receptor beta chains follows, all from one sample in a study of T cells in Graves' hyperthyroidism and ophthalmopathy. TCRdb called the multiplex PCR reads again in MiXCR, with one record for every CDR3 protein. The table lists about half a million distinct CDR3 sequences, about 20% of them singletons, with 47% in the top ten. Sequencing was carried out using blood. The receptors shown here come from a man aged 35 to 55 with Graves' ophthalmopathy. The CDR3 runs from the conserved cysteine through the conserved F or W. The order of the fields is J gene, D gene, V gene, clone size, CDR3 DNA, CDR3 protein. A D gene is named only where the DNA matches it firmly. Some rows have no size entry. The others give once, few or many, or a class for an expanded clone.

TRBJ1-2 TRBD1 TRBV29-1 few TGCAGCGTTCGCCAGGGGGGGAGCGGCTACACCTTC CSVRQGGSGYTF
TRBJ2-4 NA TRBV27 few TGTGCCAGCAGTTTGGGGGCGGCTTCCAAAAACATTCAGTACTTC CASSLGAASKNIQYF
TRBJ1-2 NA TRBV7-2 NA TGTGCCAGCCATCCGATAGGGAATGGCTACACCTTC CASHPIGNGYTF
TRBJ1-1 NA TRBV30 many TGTGCCTGGAGTCCAGAGAACACTGAAGCTTTCTTT CAWSPENTEAFF
TRBJ2-1 TRBD2 TRBV7-7 NA TGTGCTAGCAGCGCTCGGGAGGCGGGTGAGCAGTTCTTC CASSAREAGEQFF
TRBJ2-1 TRBD2 TRBV7-2 few TGTGCCAGCAGCCTCTCTGGACTAGCGGGAGGGACTAGGGGCTACAATGAGCAGTTCTTC CASSLSGLAGGTRGYNEQFF
TRBJ1-1 NA TRBV15 NA TGTGCCACCAGCAGAGATACGGGGGGTGAGAACACTGAAGCTTTCTTT CATSRDTGGENTEAFF
TRBJ2-6 NA TRBV7-2 NA TGTGCCAGCAGCCAAGACTCCATCTCTGGGGCCAACGTCCTGACTTTC CASSQDSISGANVLTF
TRBJ2-2 TRBD2 TRBV20-1 NA TGCAGTGCTAGAAGTAGCGGGAGGACCGGGGAGCTGTTTTTT CSARSSGRTGELFF
TRBJ2-3 TRBD2 TRBV2 NA TGTGCCAGCAATTTAGCGGGAGGCGGCACAGATACGCAGTATTTT CASNLAGGGTDTQYF
TRBJ1-2 TRBD1 TRBV6-5 NA TGTGCCAGCAGTTACGGCAGGGGGCCAACTGGCTACACCTTC CASSYGRGPTGYTF
TRBJ2-1 NA TRBV7-9 NA TGTGCCAGCAGCTTAGTTGGATATGGGGGCTTTTACAATGAGCAGTTCTTC CASSLVGYGGFYNEQFF
TRBJ2-7 NA TRBV28 many TGTGCCAGCGCCAACTCCTACGAGCAGTACTTC CASANSYEQYF
TRBJ1-2 NA TRBV6-2/TRBV6-3 NA TGTGCCAGCACGCCCGGGGGAAAATCTCGCGGCTACACCTTC CASTPGGKSRGYTF
TRBJ2-2 TRBD1 TRBV28 many TGTGCCAGCAGTTCCCGCGGGACAGGGCCTTACACCGGGGAGCTGTTTTTT CASSSRGTGPYTGELFF
TRBJ1-1 NA TRBV7-2 NA TGTGCCAGCTCCCACGGAACAGCCAACACTGAAGCTTTCTTT CASSHGTANTEAFF
TRBJ1-2 TRBD1 TRBV5-1 many TGCGCCAGCAGCCCCGGACAGGGGGGCGGCTACACCTTC CASSPGQGGGYTF
TRBJ2-1 TRBD1 TRBV6-6 NA TGTGCCAGCAGTTACTCTGGCGGGACAGGGAATGAGCAGTTCTTC CASSYSGGTGNEQFF
TRBJ2-5 TRBD2 TRBV29-1 few TGCAGCGTTCACCTAGCGGGAGGGTTCCAAGAGACCCAGTACTTC CSVHLAGGFQETQYF
TRBJ2-1 NA TRBV20-1 many TGCAGTGCTAGTCTACGGGTGAGCTCCTACAATGAGCAGTTCTTC CSASLRVSSYNEQFF
TRBJ2-1 NA TRBV28 many TGTGCCAGCAGTTCCTCAGGCCGCGGACTGGCTTACAATGAGCAGTTCTTC CASSSSGRGLAYNEQFF
TRBJ2-1 TRBD1 TRBV11-2 many TGTGCCAGCAGCCTCGGGACAGATTCCTACAATGAGCAGTTCTTC CASSLGTDSYNEQFF
TRBJ2-2 TRBD2 TRBV24-1 NA TGTGCCAACAAGACTAGCGGGAGTACCGGGGAGCTGTTTTTT CANKTSGSTGELFF
TRBJ1-2 NA TRBV19 NA TGTGCCAGTACGAAGGGGATTGGTGGCTACACCTTC CASTKGIGGYTF
TRBJ2-5 TRBD2 TRBV10-3 NA TGTGCCATCAGTAGCGGGGGGGTCGGAGAGACCCAGTACTTC CAISSGGVGETQYF
TRBJ2-7 NA TRBV6-1 many TGTGCCAGCACCCCGGGACGATTGGGCTACGAGCAGTACTTC CASTPGRLGYEQYF
TRBJ2-7 NA TRBV30 few TGTGCCTGGAGTGGGGACAACTCCTACGAGCAGTACTTC CAWSGDNSYEQYF
TRBJ1-2 NA TRBV25-1 NA TGTGCCAGCAGTGAATATTTTTCAGGGGCCTATGGCTACACCTTC CASSEYFSGAYGYTF
TRBJ2-1 NA TRBV20-1 NA TGCAGTGCTAGAGTGAGGCGGGCAGTCTACAATGAGCAGTTCTTC CSARVRRAVYNEQFF
TRBJ2-3 TRBD2 TRBV2 many TGTGCCAGGCGTAGGGGCCTAGCGGGAGGTTCGGATACGCAGTATTTT CARRRGLAGGSDTQYF
TRBJ2-2 NA TRBV28 few TGTGCCTCCCAGCCCCAGACACGGGCTGGGGAGCTGTTTTTT CASQPQTRAGELFF
TRBJ2-7 TRBD2 TRBV20-1 NA TGCAGTGCCCTGAAGATTTCTAGCGGGAGCTACGAGCAGTACTTC CSALKISSGSYEQYF
TRBJ2-1 NA TRBV18 NA TGTGCCAGATTGCCTGACGTGAGCTCCTACAATGAGCAGTTCTTC CARLPDVSSYNEQFF
TRBJ1-3 NA TRBV30 many TGTGCCTGGAGACTAGGGGCAGACACCATATATTTT CAWRLGADTIYF
TRBJ1-1 NA TRBV4-1 few TGCGCCAGCAGCCAAGATTGGAACACTGAAGCTTTCTTT CASSQDWNTEAFF
TRBJ2-3 NA TRBV19 NA TGTGCCAGTAGTGTAGAGCCCCTAATAGATACGCAGTATTTT CASSVEPLIDTQYF
TRBJ2-5 NA TRBV20-1 many TGCAGTGCCCAGAGGCCGGGTGGGGAGACCCAGTACTTC CSAQRPGGETQYF
TRBJ2-1 NA TRBV12-3/TRBV12-4 many TGTGCCAGCAGCAGTCGCCTCAATGAGCAGTTCTTC CASSSRLNEQFF
TRBJ2-7 NA TRBV19 NA TGTGCCAGTAGTAGGGGGACACCCTCCTACGAGCAGTACTTC CASSRGTPSYEQYF
TRBJ2-2 TRBD2 TRBV7-9 many TGTGCCACAGCTGGACTAGCGGGATACACCGGGGAGCTGTTTTTT CATAGLAGYTGELFF
TRBJ2-5 NA TRBV7-6 few TGTGCCAGCAGCTTACGTGGTCTAGCGTTGCACTTC CASSLRGLALHF
TRBJ1-3 TRBD1 TRBV7-6 NA TGTGCCAGCAGCTTACTACTGGGACAGGACGGAAACACCATATATTTT CASSLLLGQDGNTIYF
TRBJ2-3 NA TRBV4-1 many TGCGCCAGCAGCCAGACTAGGGCGACAGATACGCAGTATTTT CASSQTRATDTQYF
TRBJ2-1 TRBD2 TRBV28 many TGTGCCAGCAGTTTAGGCGGGAGGGCCCATGAGCAGTTCTTC CASSLGGRAHEQFF
TRBJ2-2 NA TRBV18 NA TGTGCCAGCTCACCGAAGAGGGAGGCGTTGGGCGGGGAGCTGTTTTTT CASSPKREALGGELFF